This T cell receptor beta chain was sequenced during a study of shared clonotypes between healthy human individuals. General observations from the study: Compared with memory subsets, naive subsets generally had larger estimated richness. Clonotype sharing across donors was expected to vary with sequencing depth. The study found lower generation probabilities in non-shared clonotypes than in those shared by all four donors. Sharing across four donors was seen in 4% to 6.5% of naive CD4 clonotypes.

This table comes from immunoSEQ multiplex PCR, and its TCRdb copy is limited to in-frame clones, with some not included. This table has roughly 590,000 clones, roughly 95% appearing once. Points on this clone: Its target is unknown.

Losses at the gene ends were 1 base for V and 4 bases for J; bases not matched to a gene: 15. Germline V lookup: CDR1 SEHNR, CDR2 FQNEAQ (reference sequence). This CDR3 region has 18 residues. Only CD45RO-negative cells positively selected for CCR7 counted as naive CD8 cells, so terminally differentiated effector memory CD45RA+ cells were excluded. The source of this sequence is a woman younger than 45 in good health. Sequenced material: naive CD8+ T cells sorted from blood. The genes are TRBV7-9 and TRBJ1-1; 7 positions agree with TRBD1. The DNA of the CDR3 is TGTGCCAGCAGCTTAGGGGGGCTACAGGGGTTACGTTCCACTGAAGCTTTCTTT. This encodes CASSLGGLQGLRSTEAFF.